This TCR beta chain was sequenced for a study of PD-1 blockade in classical Hodgkin lymphoma. This clone was counted a single time. This CDR3 region has 15 residues. V lost 4 bases and J 2 bases, leaving 13 bases between the germline ends. Germline loops: CDR1 SGDLS, CDR2 YYNGEE. The method was immunoSEQ multiplex PCR; TCRdb's version includes in-frame clones alone and lacks a portion of them. The table records fewer than 110,000 clones, roughly 90% of them present only once. There was relapse after autologous stem cell transplantation in every patient, and there was variation in brentuximab vedotin exposure.

The source material was peripheral blood mononuclear cells (PBMCs), sampled before the second cycle of nivolumab. The chain links TRBV9 to TRBJ1-5; possibly TRBD1 for D (5 bases). The TCR originated in a human donor with classical Hodgkin lymphoma. The CDR3: CASSLGAWGNQPQHF. In DNA, the CDR3 is TGTGCCAGCAGCCTAGGGGCTTGGGGCAATCAGCCCCAGCATTTT.